These T cell receptor beta chains were read from a single sample in a study of OX40 agonist ivuxolimab in advanced cancers. This table comes from immunoSEQ multiplex PCR, and its TCRdb copy is limited to in-frame clones, with some not included. The sample has roughly 20,000 clones; roughly four fifths are singletons. Sequences were derived from CD4+ or CD8+ T cells sorted from blood, sampled in a trial of the OX40 agonist ivuxolimab. These receptors were collected from an adult with an advanced solid tumor such as melanoma, head and neck, liver or kidney cancer. CDR3s leave out the opening cysteine and the closing phenylalanine or tryptophan.

V gene	J gene	CDR3 protein
TRBV18	TRBJ2-5	ASSPPGETQY
TRBV28	TRBJ1-1	ASSIGRGQRNTEAF
TRBV7-2	TRBJ2-7	ASSLGTGYEQY
TRBV28	TRBJ1-4	ASSYRVWNEKLF
TRBV19	TRBJ2-5	ASSYGASGVGTQY
TRBV6-1	TRBJ1-2	ASRGEGVGGYT
TRBV19	TRBJ2-4	ASSMPGLAKNIQY
TRBV18	TRBJ2-5	ASSPPGTKETQY
TRBV6-6	TRBJ1-5	ASSIGQSQPQH
TRBV29-1	TRBJ1-2	SVDRDTGYGYT
TRBV4-1	TRBJ2-7	ASSQVIAGGSYEQY